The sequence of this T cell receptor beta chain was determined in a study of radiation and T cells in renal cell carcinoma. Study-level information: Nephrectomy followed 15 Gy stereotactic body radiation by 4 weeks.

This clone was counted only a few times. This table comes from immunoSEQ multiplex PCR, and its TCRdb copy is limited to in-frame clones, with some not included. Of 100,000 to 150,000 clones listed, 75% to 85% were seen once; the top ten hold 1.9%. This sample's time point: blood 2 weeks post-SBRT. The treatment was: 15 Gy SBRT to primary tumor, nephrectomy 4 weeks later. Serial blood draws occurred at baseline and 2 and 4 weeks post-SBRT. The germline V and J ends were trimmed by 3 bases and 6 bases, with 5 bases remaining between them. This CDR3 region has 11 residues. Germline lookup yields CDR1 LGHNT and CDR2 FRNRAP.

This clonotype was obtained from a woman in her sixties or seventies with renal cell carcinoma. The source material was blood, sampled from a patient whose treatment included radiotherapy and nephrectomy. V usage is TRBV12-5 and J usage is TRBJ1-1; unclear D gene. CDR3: CASGLESEAFF. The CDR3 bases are TGTGCTAGTGGTTTAGAATCTGAAGCTTTCTTT.